The next 10 T cell receptor beta chains were all read from a single sample in a study of CXCR3-negative and CXCR3-positive naive CD8 T cells. Through 5' RACE with UMI labels, the TRB cDNA libraries were prepared. TCRdb re-called the 5' RACE reads and catalogs CDR3 proteins one per entry, DNA excluded. Its clone listing holds some 56,000 distinct CDR3 sequences. The material sequenced was memory CD8+ T cells from blood. The receptor source for this set is a human donor in good health. Some clones in this sample may be carry-over from other donors' samples.

This chain joins TRBV7-9 and TRBJ2-1. CDR3 length: 14 residues. Germline V lookup: CDR1 SEHNR, CDR2 FQNEAQ (reference sequence). CDR3 loop: CASSSGPAQNEQFF.

The chain is built from TRBV20-1 and TRBJ2-7; TCRdb selects TRBD2, and the lack of DNA leaves this call unchecked. There are 12 residues in the CDR3. The germline gives CDR1 DFQATT, CDR2 SNEGSKA (reference sequence). This chain's CDR3 is CSTGLAYYEQYF.

This chain uses TRBV7-3 with TRBJ2-7. The CDR3 consists of 13 residues. Germline-derived CDR1 and CDR2 are SGHTA and FQGTGA. The CDR3 sequence is CASSLDVTYEQYF.

This chain uses TRBV29-1 with TRBJ1-1. Germline CDR1 and CDR2: SQVTM and ANQGSEA. The CDR3 runs 14 residues. CDR3 region: CSVEGHPAGTEAFF.

This rearrangement joins TRBV12-3 or TRBV12-4 to TRBJ2-7; TCRdb's assignment of TRBD1 cannot be checked, as there is no DNA. The length of the CDR3 is 12 residues. The CDR3 here is CASSYPQYEQYF.

The V gene is TRBV29-1, the J gene TRBJ1-1; the TCRdb call, TRBD1, lacks DNA for checking. Germline V gene data show CDR1 as SQVTM and CDR2 as ANQGSEA. The length of the CDR3 is 11 residues. The CDR3 spells CSTGVATEAFF.

The chain uses TRBV6-2 or TRBV6-3 and TRBJ2-2; TCRdb outputs TRBD1, but without DNA this stays unchecked. The CDR3 has 15 amino acids. CDR1 is MNHEY, CDR2 SVGEGT, per germline. The CDR3 reads CASRVGQGDAGELFF.

V gene TRBV6-2 or TRBV6-3 combines with J gene TRBJ2-1. In germline, CDR1 is MNHEY, CDR2 SVGEGT. This CDR3 is built from 15 residues. The CDR3 protein is CASSYSSSLYNEQFF.

This rearrangement joins TRBV7-2 to TRBJ2-1; TCRdb's D gene call, TRBD1, goes unchecked for lack of DNA. Germline values: CDR1 SGHTA, CDR2 FQGNSA. This CDR3 has 17 amino acids. CDR3 in amino acids: CASSAPKSGQVNYEQFF.

The CDR3 here is CASSKGHALSYEQYF. The V call is TRBV7-9, the J call TRBJ2-7; checking the TCRdb D call of TRBD1 is not possible without DNA. Per the germline V gene, CDR1 is SEHNR and CDR2 is FQNEAQ (reference sequence). The length of the CDR3 is 15 residues. Full variable domain (outside the CDR3, taken from reference TRBV7-9 and TRBJ2-7): DTGVSQNPRHKITKRGQNVTFRCDPISEHNRLYWYRQTLGQGPEFLTYFQNEAQLEKSRLLSDRFSAERPKGSFSTLEIQRTEQGDSAMYLCASSKGHALSYEQYFGPGTRLTVT.